A selection of T cell receptor beta chains follows, all from one sample in a study of cytomegalovirus exposure and HLA in healthy donors. TCRdb keeps only in-frame clones here, not all; method: immunoSEQ multiplex PCR. The repertoire holds about 150,000 clones, with over 8% as singletons. Sequenced input: PBMCs. The receptors shown here come from a male donor in good health and CMV-seronegative. CDR3s include the opening cysteine and the closing phenylalanine or tryptophan. The order of the fields is clone size, J gene, V gene, D gene, CDR3 DNA, CDR3 protein. A D gene is named only where the DNA matches it firmly. Expanded clones get a size class; other rows say once, few or many, or leave the size out.

clone size: .
J gene: TRBJ2-3
V gene: TRBV29-1
D gene: TRBD2
CDR3 DNA: TGCAGCGTTGAGACTAGCGGGGCTAGCACAGATACGCAGTATTTT
CDR3 protein: CSVETSGASTDTQYF

clone size: few
J gene: TRBJ1-2
V gene: TRBV27
D gene: .
CDR3 DNA: TGTGCCAGCAGTCAACAACCCCTTAATGGCTACACCTTC
CDR3 protein: CASSQQPLNGYTF

clone size: .
J gene: TRBJ2-5
V gene: TRBV6-5
D gene: .
CDR3 DNA: TGTGCCAGCAGTCCCCTTCCCGGGATGAAGACCCAGTACTTC
CDR3 protein: CASSPLPGMKTQYF

clone size: .
J gene: TRBJ2-7
V gene: TRBV2
D gene: TRBD1
CDR3 DNA: TGTGCCAGCAGTGGGGACAGCCGCGAGCAGTACTTC
CDR3 protein: CASSGDSREQYF

clone size: few
J gene: TRBJ2-7
V gene: TRBV29-1
D gene: .
CDR3 DNA: TGCAGCGTTATTTCGTCTACCAACTACGAGCAGTACTTC
CDR3 protein: CSVISSTNYEQYF

clone size: .
J gene: TRBJ2-7
V gene: TRBV5-4
D gene: .
CDR3 DNA: TGTGCCAGCAGCTCCCCTGGGGGAGGGGGGGCCTACGAGCAGTACTTC
CDR3 protein: CASSSPGGGGAYEQYF

clone size: .
J gene: TRBJ2-7
V gene: TRBV5-1
D gene: TRBD1
CDR3 DNA: TGCGCCAGCAGCTTGGCATGGGGGGACAGGGGTTCCTACGAGCAGTACTTC
CDR3 protein: CASSLAWGDRGSYEQYF

clone size: .
J gene: TRBJ2-2
V gene: TRBV11-2
D gene: .
CDR3 DNA: TGTGCCAGCAGCTTAGGAGGCCTAGCGAGCACCGGGGAGCTGTTTTTT
CDR3 protein: CASSLGGLASTGELFF

clone size: few
J gene: TRBJ2-4
V gene: TRBV5-6
D gene: TRBD1
CDR3 DNA: TGTGCCAGCAGCTTCCCGGGACAGCGCTGGATTCAGTACTTC
CDR3 protein: CASSFPGQRWIQYF

clone size: few
J gene: TRBJ2-7
V gene: TRBV5-1
D gene: .
CDR3 DNA: TGCGCCAGCAGCTTGGTCGGTTCCTACGAGCAGTACTTC
CDR3 protein: CASSLVGSYEQYF

clone size: .
J gene: TRBJ2-5
V gene: TRBV5-1
D gene: .
CDR3 DNA: TGCGCCAGCAGCTTGGAGGTAGGGGCTGGAGGGGAGACCCAGTACTTC
CDR3 protein: CASSLEVGAGGETQYF

clone size: few
J gene: TRBJ2-7
V gene: TRBV5-1
D gene: TRBD2
CDR3 DNA: TGCGCCAGCAGCGGGGAGACTAGCTCTTACTTCTTC
CDR3 protein: CASSGETSSYFF

clone size: few
J gene: TRBJ2-7
V gene: TRBV25-1
D gene: TRBD1
CDR3 DNA: TGTGCCAGCAGTGGAGAACAAAGACAGGGTAGTAGTCGGCAGTACTTC
CDR3 protein: CASSGEQRQGSSRQYF

clone size: .
J gene: TRBJ1-2
V gene: TRBV28
D gene: TRBD1
CDR3 DNA: TGTGCCAGCAGTCCCCCGGACAGGCTCTATGGCTACACCTTC
CDR3 protein: CASSPPDRLYGYTF

clone size: few
J gene: TRBJ1-2
V gene: TRBV28
D gene: TRBD1
CDR3 DNA: TGTGCCAGCAGTTTAGACAGGGCCAGCCTAGGCTACACCTTC
CDR3 protein: CASSLDRASLGYTF

clone size: few
J gene: TRBJ1-1
V gene: TRBV19
D gene: .
CDR3 DNA: TGTGCCAGTTCTCTGGGGGCGGAGAACACTGAAGCTTTCTTT
CDR3 protein: CASSLGAENTEAFF

clone size: .
J gene: TRBJ2-2
V gene: TRBV5-4
D gene: TRBD2
CDR3 DNA: TGTGCCAGCAGCTTAGCGGGACGGGCCGGGGAGCTGTTTTTT
CDR3 protein: CASSLAGRAGELFF

clone size: .
J gene: TRBJ1-2
V gene: TRBV18
D gene: TRBD1
CDR3 DNA: TGTGCCGGCTCACAGGGACAGAACTATGGCTACACCTTC
CDR3 protein: CAGSQGQNYGYTF

clone size: few
J gene: TRBJ1-2
V gene: TRBV9
D gene: .
CDR3 DNA: TGTGCCAGCAGCCCCTGGGGGCAGGTCTATGGCTACACCTTC
CDR3 protein: CASSPWGQVYGYTF

clone size: .
J gene: TRBJ1-1
V gene: TRBV21-1
D gene: .
CDR3 DNA: TGTGCCAGCAGCAAAGGGGAGGGACCCAGGGATGGATTCGGGACTGAAGCTTTCTTT
CDR3 protein: CASSKGEGPRDGFGTEAFF

clone size: few
J gene: TRBJ2-7
V gene: TRBV11-2
D gene: .
CDR3 DNA: TGTGCCAGCAGCCGCGACAGGACCTCCTACGAGCAGTACTTC
CDR3 protein: CASSRDRTSYEQYF

clone size: few
J gene: TRBJ2-7
V gene: TRBV7-8
D gene: .
CDR3 DNA: TGTGCCAGCAGCTCGAGCGCCCGGGTGGGGGCATACGGCGAGCAGTACTTC
CDR3 protein: CASSSSARVGAYGEQYF

clone size: .
J gene: TRBJ2-7
V gene: TRBV28
D gene: TRBD1
CDR3 DNA: TGTGCCAGCAGTCCCCCGGGACAGCCCTACGAGCAGTACTTC
CDR3 protein: CASSPPGQPYEQYF

clone size: few
J gene: TRBJ2-7
V gene: TRBV7-2
D gene: TRBD2
CDR3 DNA: TGTGCCACCGCCTGGGCTAGCGGGGGTTACGAGCAGTACTTC
CDR3 protein: CATAWASGGYEQYF

clone size: few
J gene: TRBJ2-3
V gene: TRBV9
D gene: .
CDR3 DNA: TGTGCCAGCAGCGTAACGGTCACAGATACGCAGTATTTT
CDR3 protein: CASSVTVTDTQYF

clone size: .
J gene: TRBJ2-5
V gene: TRBV5-1
D gene: TRBD2
CDR3 DNA: TGCGCCAGCAGCTTGGTTGGCGGGGGGGCGGGCGAGACCCAGTACTTC
CDR3 protein: CASSLVGGGAGETQYF

clone size: .
J gene: TRBJ2-7
V gene: TRBV6-5
D gene: TRBD2
CDR3 DNA: TGTGCCAGCAGCGCGGGAGGAATCTACGAGCAGTACTTC
CDR3 protein: CASSAGGIYEQYF

clone size: .
J gene: TRBJ2-3
V gene: TRBV7-3
D gene: TRBD2
CDR3 DNA: TGTGCCAGCAGCTCCGGACTAGCGGGGGCGGATACGCAGTATTTT
CDR3 protein: CASSSGLAGADTQYF

clone size: few
J gene: TRBJ1-1
V gene: TRBV19
D gene: TRBD1
CDR3 DNA: TGTGCCAGTAGTGCTCGGACAGGGGGCGCGTTCACTGAAGCTTTCTTT
CDR3 protein: CASSARTGGAFTEAFF

clone size: .
J gene: TRBJ2-3
V gene: TRBV29-1
D gene: .
CDR3 DNA: TGCAGCGTTGAAGATCGCTCGAGGCATGCGCAGTATTTT
CDR3 protein: CSVEDRSRHAQYF

clone size: few
J gene: TRBJ1-2
V gene: TRBV4-3
D gene: .
CDR3 DNA: TGCGCCAGCAGCCAAGATTCGAGGGCAATACGGCACTACTATGGCTACACCTTC
CDR3 protein: CASSQDSRAIRHYYGYTF

clone size: few
J gene: TRBJ2-2
V gene: TRBV4-2
D gene: .
CDR3 DNA: TGTGCCAGCAGCCAAGGGGCGTCGAACACCGGGGAGCTGTTTTTT
CDR3 protein: CASSQGASNTGELFF

clone size: .
J gene: TRBJ1-4
V gene: TRBV19
D gene: .
CDR3 DNA: TGTGCCAGTAGTAATTATGGTGACAGGATTAATGAAAAACTGTTTTTT
CDR3 protein: CASSNYGDRINEKLFF

clone size: .
J gene: TRBJ2-7
V gene: TRBV10-3
D gene: TRBD2
CDR3 DNA: TGTGCCATCAGTGACTACGGGGGCCAGCGGGGGGTCCACGAGCAGTACTTC
CDR3 protein: CAISDYGGQRGVHEQYF

clone size: few
J gene: TRBJ1-3
V gene: TRBV10-3
D gene: TRBD1
CDR3 DNA: TGTGCCATCAGTGAGTGGACAGGGGGGTCTGGAAACACCATATATTTT
CDR3 protein: CAISEWTGGSGNTIYF

clone size: few
J gene: TRBJ2-3
V gene: TRBV11-1
D gene: .
CDR3 DNA: TGTGCCAGCAGCAAACTAGAAGGCACGCGCCCAGATACGCAGTATTTT
CDR3 protein: CASSKLEGTRPDTQYF

clone size: .
J gene: TRBJ2-7
V gene: TRBV27
D gene: .
CDR3 DNA: TGTGCCAGCAGCCTGGTTTTAGCGGCCTACGAGCAGTACTTC
CDR3 protein: CASSLVLAAYEQYF

clone size: .
J gene: TRBJ1-1
V gene: TRBV30
D gene: .
CDR3 DNA: TGTGCCTGGACAGGGAGGAAGGCTGAAGCTTTCTTT
CDR3 protein: CAWTGRKAEAFF

clone size: .
J gene: TRBJ1-2
V gene: TRBV5-1
D gene: .
CDR3 DNA: TGCGCCAGCAGCCCCTATTTGGGGGAGGACTATGGCTACACCTTC
CDR3 protein: CASSPYLGEDYGYTF

clone size: few
J gene: TRBJ2-2
V gene: TRBV4-3
D gene: .
CDR3 DNA: TGCGCCAGCAGCCAAGACGGCGGCAAACGGAGGGAAAACACCGGGGAGCTGTTTTTT
CDR3 protein: CASSQDGGKRRENTGELFF

clone size: .
J gene: TRBJ2-1
V gene: TRBV19
D gene: TRBD2
CDR3 DNA: TGTGCCAGTAGTATCAAGGGACTAGCGGGGTCCGATGAGCAGTTCTTC
CDR3 protein: CASSIKGLAGSDEQFF

clone size: few
J gene: TRBJ2-7
V gene: TRBV11-1
D gene: TRBD1
CDR3 DNA: TGTGCCAGCAGCCGACGGGACAGGGGCGAGCAGTACTTC
CDR3 protein: CASSRRDRGEQYF